Following are 26 T cell receptor beta chains from one sample sequenced in a study of T cell responses to AZD1222 COVID-19 vaccine. Profiled with immunoSEQ multiplex PCR; TCRdb holds only in-frame clones, not every one. This sample has 210,000 or so clones, with around 94% found just once. The material sequenced was peripheral blood, taken 28 days after the second dose of the MenACWY control vaccine. All receptors derive from an adult who received the MenACWY meningococcal vaccine as a control.

V usage is TRBV5-1 and J usage is TRBJ2-3; 7 nucleotides match TRBD1. V was clipped by 7 bases and J by 3 bases; unmatched bases: 8. CDR1 and CDR2 from the germline V gene are SGHRS and YFSETQ. The CDR3 has 14 residues. CDR3 coding DNA: TGCGCCAGCGCGGCAGGGGGTTTGACAGATACGCAGTATTTT. Translation gives CASAAGGLTDTQYF.

CDR3 sequence reads: CASMGLANEQFF. The CDR3 DNA follows: TGTGCCAGCATGGGACTAGCCAATGAGCAGTTCTTC. V and J are TRBV7-6 and TRBJ2-1; 9 nucleotides match TRBD2. The CDR3 covers 12 residues. CDR1 is SGHVS and CDR2 is FNYEAQ in the germline V gene. V trimming: 7 bases; J trimming: 6 bases; junction bases outside the gene matches: 1. Full variable domain (outside the CDR3, taken from reference TRBV7-6 and TRBJ2-1): GAGVSQSPRYKVTKRGQDVALRCDPISGHVSLYWYRQALGQGPEFLTYFNYEAQQDKSGLPNDRFSAERPEGSISTLTIQRTEQRDSAMYRCASMGLANEQFFGPGTRLTVL.

The chain joins TRBV6-5 to TRBJ1-3; D not resolved. This CDR3 is 15 amino acids long. Germline V CDR1 and CDR2: MNHEY, SVGAGI. V was cut by 7 bases and J by 4 bases, with 17 bases left in between. The CDR3 here is CASIKLGLGGNTIYF. The CDR3 coding sequence is TGTGCCAGCATAAAGTTGGGTCTTGGCGGAAACACCATATATTTT.

CDR3 sequence: CASSQRTGKNTGELFF. For the CDR3, the DNA is TGCGCCAGCAGCCAAAGGACAGGGAAAAACACCGGGGAGCTGTTTTTT. The V call is TRBV4-1, the J call TRBJ2-2; 8 bases line up with TRBD1. This CDR3 comprises 16 residues. CDR1 and CDR2 from the germline V gene are MGHRA and YSYEKL. The ends lost 2 bases at V and 2 bases at J; junction bases unmatched: 4.

This clone was observed many times. The chain recombines TRBV6-2 or TRBV6-3 with TRBJ1-5; TRBD1 is a possible D gene (6 bases). CDR3 length equals 15 residues. Trimming stripped 2 bases from V and 7 bases from J, with 15 bases between. CDR1 is MNHEY and CDR2 is SVGEGT in the germline V gene. CDR3 residues: CASSYGAGEAQPQHF. The CDR3 DNA reads as TGTGCCAGCAGTTACGGGGCAGGGGAGGCCCAGCCCCAGCATTTT.

This chain connects TRBV5-1 to TRBJ1-5; D unresolved. The V gene lost 0 bases and the J gene lost 7 bases, with 11 bases spanning the gap. The CDR3 consists of 14 residues. Germline V CDR1 and CDR2: SGHRS, YFSETQ. The chain's CDR3 is CASSLDPGEQPQHF. CDR3 sequence (DNA): TGCGCCAGCAGCTTGGACCCGGGAGAACAGCCCCAGCATTTT.

This chain connects TRBV5-8 to TRBJ2-3; 11 bases agree with TRBD2. Unmatched junction bases numbered 3, after V lost 1 base and J lost 5 bases. This CDR3 has 15 amino acids. Germline-derived CDR1 and CDR2 are SGHTS and YDEGEE. The CDR3 protein is CASSLTSGGGDTQYF. The CDR3 bases are TGTGCCAGCAGCTTGACTAGCGGGGGAGGAGATACGCAGTATTTT.

The chain uses TRBV19 and TRBJ1-1; possible D gene TRBD1, 6 bases. The germline V gene encodes CDR1 LNHDA and CDR2 SQIVND (reference sequence). The CDR3 is 14 amino acids. The ends were cut back, 3 bases at V and 0 bases at J, with 8 bases in the middle. In nucleotides, the CDR3 is TGTGCCAGTAGTATGGCAGGGGTGAACACTGAAGCTTTCTTT. It translates to CASSMAGVNTEAFF. Complete variable domain (other parts from reference TRBV19 and TRBJ1-1): DGGITQSPKYLFRKEGQNVTLSCEQNLNHDAMYWYRQDPGQGLRLIYYSQIVNDFQKGDIAEGYSVSREKKESFPLTVTSAQKNPTAFYLCASSMAGVNTEAFFGQGTRLTVV.

The V call is TRBV6-5, the J call TRBJ2-5; the D gene is possibly TRBD2 (6 bases). V lost 6 bases and J lost 2, with 10 bases in between. The CDR3 loop spans 13 amino acids. Germline V gene lookup returns CDR1 MNHEY and CDR2 SVGAGI. The CDR3 here is CASRLARQETQYF. In nucleotides, the CDR3 is TGTGCCAGCAGGCTAGCGAGACAAGAGACCCAGTACTTC.

The V gene is TRBV5-5, the J gene TRBJ2-5; TRBD2 agrees at 12 bases. The germline V gene has CDR1 SGHKS and CDR2 YYEKEE (reference sequence). V gave up 1 base and J gave up 2 bases; unmatched junction bases: 3. This CDR3 spans 16 amino acids. Here the CDR3 reads CASSLWLAGGQETQYF. CDR3 DNA sequence: TGTGCCAGCAGCTTGTGGCTAGCGGGAGGGCAAGAGACCCAGTACTTC. Supplemented by reference TRBV5-5 and TRBJ2-5, the full variable domain reads DAGVTQSPTHLIKTRGQQVTLRCSPISGHKSVSWYQQVLGQGPQFIFQYYEKEERGRGNFPDRFSARQFPNYSSELNVNALLLGDSALYLCASSLWLAGGQETQYFGPGTRLLVL.

The rearrangement uses TRBV4-2 and TRBJ2-1, with unresolved D. Looked up from germline, CDR1 is LGHNA and CDR2 is YNFKEQ. The CDR3 has 12 amino acids. The germline V and J ends were trimmed by 3 bases and 6 bases, with 6 bases remaining between them. CDR3 in DNA: TGTGCCAGCAGCCACCTAGGCAATGAGCAGTTCTTC. Its protein is CASSHLGNEQFF.

The rearrangement uses TRBV5-4 and TRBJ2-5, with D perhaps matching TRBD2 (7 bases). Germline V gene sequence: CDR1 SGHNT, CDR2 YYREEE (reference sequence). V was shortened by 6 bases and J by 7 bases, with 25 bases between the two germline ends. This CDR3 has 16 residues. The CDR3 sequence is CASKDSKGGLSGTQYF. In nucleotides, the CDR3 is TGTGCCAGCAAGGATAGCAAGGGGGGGCTCTCGGGGACCCAGTACTTC.

This clone was seen just once. The rearrangement joins TRBV1 to TRBJ2-2; the table gives TRBD2 as D, unverified against the DNA. TRBV1 is termed a pseudogene. The CDR3 sequence is 18 residues long. The CDR3 sequence: CTSSQELAGGLTTGELFF. CDR3 in DNA: TGCACCAGCAGCCAAGAACTAGCGGGAGGCCTAACTACCGGGGAGCTGTTTTTT.

This chain joins TRBV2 and TRBJ2-1, with 8 bases that match TRBD2. This CDR3 has 15 residues. Germline values: CDR1 SNHLY, CDR2 FYNNEI. V shed 2 bases and J 8 bases; nucleotides not matched to a gene: 8. CDR3 bases: TGTGCCAGCAGTGAAATTGGGACTAGTCAAGATGAGCAGTTCTTC. Amino acid sequence: CASSEIGTSQDEQFF.

This chain connects TRBV2 to TRBJ1-2; D remains ambiguous. The CDR3 sequence is 16 residues long. Trimming took 6 bases from V and 4 from J, leaving 21 bases between them. Germline V gene sequence: CDR1 SNHLY, CDR2 FYNNEI. The CDR3 sequence is CASRGLESWGSYGYTF. CDR3 nucleotide sequence: TGTGCCAGCAGAGGGTTAGAGTCCTGGGGAAGCTATGGCTACACCTTC. Full variable domain (remainder filled in from reference TRBV2 and TRBJ1-2): EPEVTQTPSHQVTQMGQEVILRCVPISNHLYFYWYRQILGQKVEFLVSFYNNEISEKSEIFDDQFSVERPDGSNFTLKIRSTKLEDSAMYFCASRGLESWGSYGYTFGSGTRLTVV.

J is TRBJ2-3 and V is TRBV7-8; 7 bases line up with TRBD2. The V gene end was trimmed by 5 bases and the J gene end by 11 bases; junction bases not matched to a gene: 7. Germline values: CDR1 SGHVS, CDR2 FQNEAQ. The CDR3 sequence is 12 residues long. The CDR3 region has the DNA TGTGCCAGCAGCCTGAGCGGGAATAGGCAGTATTTT. Its protein product is CASSLSGNRQYF. Supplemented by reference TRBV7-8 and TRBJ2-3, the full variable domain reads GAGVSQSPRYKVAKRGQDVALRCDPISGHVSLFWYQQALGQGPEFLTYFQNEAQLDKSGLPSDRFFAERPEGSVSTLKIQRTQQEDSAVYLCASSLSGNRQYFGPGTRLTVL.

CDR3 nucleotides: TGTGCCAGCAGCGCCTATCCTAGCGGGGGAGGGGAGACCCAGTACTTC. Encoded protein: CASSAYPSGGGETQYF. The J gene is TRBJ2-5, the V gene TRBV9; TRBD2 matches at 10 bases. The CDR3 runs to 16 residues. Germline CDR1 SGDLS, CDR2 YYNGEE. V lost 3 bases, J lost 5 bases, and 10 bases stayed unmatched.

The chain is built from TRBV19 and TRBJ1-1; D gene unclear. The V end lost 7 bases, the J end lost 1 base, and 13 bases lay between the germline ends. The germline V gene has CDR1 LNHDA and CDR2 SQIVND (reference sequence). The CDR3 has 14 residues. This chain's CDR3 is CASIPGVGNTEAFF. For the CDR3, the DNA is TGTGCCAGTATCCCTGGGGTTGGGAACACTGAAGCTTTCTTT. Using reference TRBV19 and TRBJ1-1 for the parts outside the CDR3, the full variable domain is DGGITQSPKYLFRKEGQNVTLSCEQNLNHDAMYWYRQDPGQGLRLIYYSQIVNDFQKGDIAEGYSVSREKKESFPLTVTSAQKNPTAFYLCASIPGVGNTEAFFGQGTRLTVV.

V and J are TRBV18 and TRBJ2-7; no clear D gene. Germline loops: CDR1 KGHSH, CDR2 LQKENI. The CDR3 runs to 12 residues. V lost 5 bases to trimming and J lost 4 bases, with 9 bases between them. CDR3 loop: CASSSVIYEQYF. The CDR3 nucleotides read TGTGCCAGCTCATCAGTCATATACGAGCAGTACTTC.

This chain joins TRBV19 and TRBJ2-1, with D possibly matching TRBD2 (6 bases). With 7 bases removed from V and 10 bases from J, the gap between germline ends came to 20 bases. Germline CDR1 reads LNHDA; CDR2 reads SQIVND (reference sequence). The CDR3 totals 14 residues. CDR3 nucleotides: TGTGCCAGTACCCATGCGGGGACCCCAGGGGAGCAGTTCTTC. Translated, it gives CASTHAGTPGEQFF. The variable domain in full, completed from reference TRBV19 and TRBJ2-1, reads DGGITQSPKYLFRKEGQNVTLSCEQNLNHDAMYWYRQDPGQGLRLIYYSQIVNDFQKGDIAEGYSVSREKKESFPLTVTSAQKNPTAFYLCASTHAGTPGEQFFGPGTRLTVL.

The chain couples TRBV3-1 (or the pseudogene TRBV3-2) to TRBJ1-2; no definite D call. Trimming pared 5 bases from V and 3 bases from J, leaving 7 bases between. Germline CDR1 reads LGHDT; CDR2 reads YNNKEL (reference sequence). This CDR3 has 12 amino acids. DNA for the CDR3: TGTGCCAGCAGCTCGATGGACTATGGCTACACCTTC. Translating gives CASSSMDYGYTF.

CDR3 nucleotides: TGTGCCAGCTCAACGGCCAATGAGCAGTTCTTC. As protein: CASSTANEQFF. J is TRBJ2-1 and V is TRBV28; D is uncertain. Germline V gene data show CDR1 as MDHEN and CDR2 as SYDVKM. The V gene lost 8 bases and the J gene lost 6 bases, with 8 bases spanning the gap. The CDR3 is 11 amino acids.

The chain has TRBV29-1 and TRBJ1-1; D is undetermined. Germline CDR1 reads SQVTM; CDR2 reads ANQGSEA. CDR3 size: 12 residues. V lost 3 bases and J 1 base, leaving 6 bases between the germline ends. The CDR3 DNA reads TGCAGCGTTGACCCCAGGAACACTGAAGCTTTCTTT. Protein product: CSVDPRNTEAFF. The variable domain in full, with the rest retrieved from reference TRBV29-1 and TRBJ1-1, is SAVISQKPSRDICQRGTSLTIQCQVDSQVTMMFWYRQQPGQSLTLIATANQGSEATYESGFVIDKFPISRPNLTFSTLTVSNMSPEDSSIYLCSVDPRNTEAFFGQGTRLTVV.

The chain links TRBV19 to TRBJ1-2; D is ambiguous. Trimming cost V 1 base and J 2 bases, with 5 bases left between them. The length of the CDR3 is 13 residues. Germline V lookup: CDR1 LNHDA, CDR2 SQIVND (reference sequence). Written as DNA, the CDR3 is TGTGCCAGTAGTATAGGCTCGAACTATGGCTACACCTTC. It encodes CASSIGSNYGYTF.

In its sample, this clone was seen once. The DNA for the CDR3 is TGTGCCAGCAGCCCGCAGGGGGCGGCCATCTACGAGCAGTACTTC. The encoded protein is CASSPQGAAIYEQYF. V usage is TRBV11-2 and J usage is TRBJ2-7; 8 bases line up with TRBD1. The trim removed 5 bases at V and 3 bases at J, leaving 9 bases unmatched. Per germline, CDR1 SGHAT and CDR2 FQNNGV. The CDR3 sequence is 15 residues long. The entire variable domain, with the rest obtained from reference TRBV11-2 and TRBJ2-7, is as follows: EAGVAQSPRYKIIEKRQSVAFWCNPISGHATLYWYQQILGQGPKLLIQFQNNGVVDDSQLPKDRFSAERLKGVDSTLKIQPAKLEDSAVYLCASSPQGAAIYEQYFGPGTRLTVT.

V usage is TRBV28 and J usage is TRBJ2-1; TRBD2 agrees at 11 bases. CDR1 MDHEN and CDR2 SYDVKM come from the germline V gene. Trimming cost V 6 bases and J 9 bases; bases outside gene matches: 13. The length of the CDR3 is 16 residues. The CDR3 is CASSPTQTSGSSEQFF. In nucleotides, the CDR3 is TGTGCCAGCAGCCCCACCCAAACTAGCGGGAGTAGTGAGCAGTTCTTC.